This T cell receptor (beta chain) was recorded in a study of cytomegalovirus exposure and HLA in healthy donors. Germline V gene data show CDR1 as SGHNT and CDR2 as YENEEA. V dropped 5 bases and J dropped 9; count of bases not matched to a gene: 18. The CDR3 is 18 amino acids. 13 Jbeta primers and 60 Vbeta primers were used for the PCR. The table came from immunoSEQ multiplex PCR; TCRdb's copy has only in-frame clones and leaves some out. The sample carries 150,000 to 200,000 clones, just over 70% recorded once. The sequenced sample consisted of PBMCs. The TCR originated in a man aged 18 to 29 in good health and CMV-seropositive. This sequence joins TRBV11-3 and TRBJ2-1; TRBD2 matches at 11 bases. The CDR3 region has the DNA TGTGCCAGCAGCCTCGCCAACCGATTAGCGGGAGGGCCGAGTGAGCAGTTCTTC. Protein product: CASSLANRLAGGPSEQFF.